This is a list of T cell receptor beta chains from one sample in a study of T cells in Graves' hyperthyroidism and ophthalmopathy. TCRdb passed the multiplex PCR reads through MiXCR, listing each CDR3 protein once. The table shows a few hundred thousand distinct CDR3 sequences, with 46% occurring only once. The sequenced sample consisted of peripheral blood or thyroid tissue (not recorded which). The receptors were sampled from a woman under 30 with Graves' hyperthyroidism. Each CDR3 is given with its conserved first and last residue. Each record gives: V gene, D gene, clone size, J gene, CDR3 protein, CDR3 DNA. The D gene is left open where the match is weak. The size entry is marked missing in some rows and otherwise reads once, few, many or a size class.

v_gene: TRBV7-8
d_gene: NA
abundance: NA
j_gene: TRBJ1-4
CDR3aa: CASSPMGLTSSGKLFF
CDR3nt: TGTGCCAGCAGCCCGATGGGACTCACAAGCTCTGGAAAACTGTTTTTT

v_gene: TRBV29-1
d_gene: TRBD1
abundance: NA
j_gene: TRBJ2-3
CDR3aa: CSVLPGQGSADTQYF
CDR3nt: TGCAGCGTACTCCCGGGACAGGGGAGCGCAGATACGCAGTATTTT

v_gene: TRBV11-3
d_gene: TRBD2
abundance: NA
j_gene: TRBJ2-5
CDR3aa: CASSEIAGAETQYF
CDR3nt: TGTGCCAGCAGCGAGATAGCGGGAGCGGAGACCCAGTACTTC

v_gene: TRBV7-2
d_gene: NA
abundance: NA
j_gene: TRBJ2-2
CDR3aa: CASSSTRTHRTGELFF
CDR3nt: TGTGCCAGCAGCTCTACTCGCACACACAGGACCGGGGAGCTGTTTTTT

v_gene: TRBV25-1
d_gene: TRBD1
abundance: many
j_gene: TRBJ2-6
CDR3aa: CASLRDRYSGANVLTF
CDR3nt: TGTGCCAGCCTCCGGGACAGGTACTCTGGGGCCAACGTCCTGACTTTC

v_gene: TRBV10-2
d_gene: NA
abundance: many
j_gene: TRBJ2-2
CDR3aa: CASSESTGGRSTTGELFF
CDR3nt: TGCGCCAGCAGTGAGTCGACCGGAGGGAGAAGTACCACCGGGGAGCTGTTTTTT

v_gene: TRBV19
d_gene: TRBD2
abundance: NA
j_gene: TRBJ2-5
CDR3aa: CASSAGGYPETQYF
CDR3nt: TGTGCCAGTAGTGCGGGAGGTTACCCAGAGACCCAGTACTTC

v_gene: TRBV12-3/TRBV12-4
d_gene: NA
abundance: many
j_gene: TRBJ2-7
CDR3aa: CASSSWGVSSYEQYF
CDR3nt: TGTGCCAGCAGCTCCTGGGGGGTCAGCTCCTACGAGCAGTACTTC

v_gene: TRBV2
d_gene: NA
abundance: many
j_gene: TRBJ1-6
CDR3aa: CASSVFRTYNSPLHF
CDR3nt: TGTGCCAGCAGTGTTTTCAGGACCTATAATTCACCCCTCCACTTT

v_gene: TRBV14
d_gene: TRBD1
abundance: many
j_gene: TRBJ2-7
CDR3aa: CASSIGTGAYEQYF
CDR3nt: TGTGCCAGCAGCATAGGGACAGGGGCCTACGAGCAGTACTTC

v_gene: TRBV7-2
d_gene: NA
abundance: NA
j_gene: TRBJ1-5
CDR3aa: CASSPVVSSDQPQHF
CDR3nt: TGTGCCAGCAGCCCAGTAGTCTCCAGCGATCAGCCCCAGCATTTT

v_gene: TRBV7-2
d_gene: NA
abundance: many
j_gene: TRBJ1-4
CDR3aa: CASSPGLRQKLFF
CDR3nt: TGTGCCAGCAGTCCGGGGTTAAGGCAAAAACTGTTTTTT

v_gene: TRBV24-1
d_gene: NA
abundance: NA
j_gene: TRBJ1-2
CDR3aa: CATSAPVRADYGYTF
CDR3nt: TGTGCCACCAGTGCCCCCGTCCGGGCCGACTATGGCTACACCTTC

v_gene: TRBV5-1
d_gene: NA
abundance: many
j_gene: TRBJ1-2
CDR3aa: CASSLVFRGRTNYGYTF
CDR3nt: TGCGCCAGCAGCTTGGTGTTTAGGGGACGGACTAACTATGGCTACACCTTC

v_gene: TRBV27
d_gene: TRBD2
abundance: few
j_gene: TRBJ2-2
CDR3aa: CASSPSGLAVNTGELFF
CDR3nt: TGTGCCAGCAGTCCCTCGGGACTAGCGGTGAACACCGGGGAGCTGTTTTTT

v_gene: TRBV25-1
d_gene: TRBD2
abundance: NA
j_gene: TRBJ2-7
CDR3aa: CASSEFGTIYEQYF
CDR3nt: TGTGCCAGCAGTGAATTCGGGACTATCTACGAGCAGTACTTC

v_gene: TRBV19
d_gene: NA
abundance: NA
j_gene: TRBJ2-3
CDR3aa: CAISEPKQLTDTQYF
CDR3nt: TGTGCCATCAGTGAGCCGAAGCAGCTCACAGATACGCAGTATTTT

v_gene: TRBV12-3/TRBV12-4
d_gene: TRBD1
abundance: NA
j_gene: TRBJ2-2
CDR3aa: CASSLGTGMTGELFF
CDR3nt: TGTGCCAGCAGTTTAGGGACAGGGATGACCGGGGAGCTGTTTTTT

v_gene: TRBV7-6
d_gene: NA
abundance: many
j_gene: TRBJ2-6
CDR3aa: CASSPTVSGANVLTF
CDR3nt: TGTGCCAGCAGCCCCACAGTCTCTGGGGCCAACGTCCTGACTTTC

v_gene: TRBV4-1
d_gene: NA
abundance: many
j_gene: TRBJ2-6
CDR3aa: CASSQAASGANVLTF
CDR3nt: TGCGCCAGCAGCCAAGCTGCCTCTGGGGCCAACGTCCTGACTTTC

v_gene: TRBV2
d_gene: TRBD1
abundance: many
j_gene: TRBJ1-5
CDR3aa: CASSAPGTASNQPQHF
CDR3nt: TGTGCCAGCAGTGCTCCTGGGACAGCTAGCAATCAGCCCCAGCATTTT

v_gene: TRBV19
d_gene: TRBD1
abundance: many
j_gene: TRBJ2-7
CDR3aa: CASSPLGTGIYEQYF
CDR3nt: TGTGCCAGTAGTCCCCTTGGGACAGGGATCTACGAGCAGTACTTC

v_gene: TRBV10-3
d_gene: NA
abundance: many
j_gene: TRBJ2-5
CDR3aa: CAISHQKSAEAQYF
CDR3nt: TGTGCCATCAGTCACCAGAAATCTGCGGAGGCCCAGTACTTC

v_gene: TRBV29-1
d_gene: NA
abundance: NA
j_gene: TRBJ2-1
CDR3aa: CSGRWYNEQFF
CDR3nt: TGCAGCGGGAGGTGGTACAATGAGCAGTTCTTC

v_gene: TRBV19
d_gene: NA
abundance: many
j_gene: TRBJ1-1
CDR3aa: CATQSRENTEAFF
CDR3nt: TGTGCCACCCAGTCCCGTGAGAACACTGAAGCTTTCTTT

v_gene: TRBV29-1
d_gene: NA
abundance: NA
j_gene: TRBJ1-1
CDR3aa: CSVERFMNTEAFF
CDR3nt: TGCAGCGTTGAACGGTTCATGAACACTGAAGCTTTCTTT

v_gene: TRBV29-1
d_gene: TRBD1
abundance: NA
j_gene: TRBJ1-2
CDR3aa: CSVNDAGGQGLFGYTF
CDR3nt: TGCAGCGTGAACGACGCCGGGGGACAGGGTTTATTTGGCTACACCTTC

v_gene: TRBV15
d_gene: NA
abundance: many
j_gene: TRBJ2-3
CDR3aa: CATSRGADTQYF
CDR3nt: TGTGCCACCAGCCGCGGCGCAGATACGCAGTATTTT

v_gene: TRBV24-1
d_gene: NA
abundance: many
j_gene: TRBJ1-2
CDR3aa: CATSDSQGSYGYTF
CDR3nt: TGTGCCACCAGTGATTCCCAGGGAAGCTATGGCTACACCTTC

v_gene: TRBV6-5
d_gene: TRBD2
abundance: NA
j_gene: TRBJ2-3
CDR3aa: CASRLVAGNADTQYF
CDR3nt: TGTGCCAGCAGGCTCGTAGCGGGAAACGCAGATACGCAGTATTTT

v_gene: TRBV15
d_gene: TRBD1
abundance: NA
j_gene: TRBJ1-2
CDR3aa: CATSRETGRPYYGYTF
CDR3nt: TGTGCCACCAGCAGAGAGACAGGGCGGCCTTATTATGGCTACACCTTC

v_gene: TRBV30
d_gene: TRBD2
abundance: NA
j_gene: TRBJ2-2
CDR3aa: CAWSVGTSVNTGELFF
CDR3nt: TGTGCCTGGAGTGTGGGGACTAGCGTTAACACCGGGGAGCTGTTTTTT

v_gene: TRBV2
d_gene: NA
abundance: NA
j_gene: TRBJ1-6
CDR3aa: CASRLAGRDSPLHF
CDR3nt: TGTGCCAGCAGACTAGCGGGGCGAGACTCACCCCTCCACTTT

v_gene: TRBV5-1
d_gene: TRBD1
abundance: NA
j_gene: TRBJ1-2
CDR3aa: CASSTGEPGGGYTF
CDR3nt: TGCGCCAGCTCGACAGGGGAACCCGGGGGTGGCTACACCTTC

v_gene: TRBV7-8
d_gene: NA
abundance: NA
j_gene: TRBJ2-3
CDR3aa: CASSPSPEDTQYF
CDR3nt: TGTGCCAGCAGCCCAAGTCCGGAAGATACGCAGTATTTT

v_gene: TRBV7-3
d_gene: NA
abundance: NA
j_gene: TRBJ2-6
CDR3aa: CASSVRGAQAEAF
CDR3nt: TGTGCCAGCAGCGTCCGGGGGGCGCAAGCTGAAGCTTTC

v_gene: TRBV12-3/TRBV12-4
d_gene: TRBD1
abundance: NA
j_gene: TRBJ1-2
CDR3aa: CASSDRGLGCGYTF
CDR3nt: TGTGCCAGCAGCGACAGGGGGCTCGGATGCGGCTACACCTTC

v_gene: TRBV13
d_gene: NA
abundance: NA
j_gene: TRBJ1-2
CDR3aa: CASSVGTTYGYTF
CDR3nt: TGTGCCAGCAGCGTCGGGACCACCTATGGCTACACCTTC

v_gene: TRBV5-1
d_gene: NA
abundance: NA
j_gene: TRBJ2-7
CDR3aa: CASSLGVGCARREQYF
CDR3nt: TGCGCCAGCAGCTTGGGGGTCGGTTGCGCTCGCCGCGAGCAGTACTTC

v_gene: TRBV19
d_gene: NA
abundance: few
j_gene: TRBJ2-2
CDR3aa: CASSQGSSGELFF
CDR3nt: TGTGCCAGTAGCCAGGGGAGTTCCGGGGAGCTGTTTTTT

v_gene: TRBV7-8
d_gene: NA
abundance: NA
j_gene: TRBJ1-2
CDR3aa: CASSSRLGGFLGNGYTF
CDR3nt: TGTGCCAGCAGCTCGAGGCTTGGGGGCTTTCTGGGTAATGGCTACACCTTC